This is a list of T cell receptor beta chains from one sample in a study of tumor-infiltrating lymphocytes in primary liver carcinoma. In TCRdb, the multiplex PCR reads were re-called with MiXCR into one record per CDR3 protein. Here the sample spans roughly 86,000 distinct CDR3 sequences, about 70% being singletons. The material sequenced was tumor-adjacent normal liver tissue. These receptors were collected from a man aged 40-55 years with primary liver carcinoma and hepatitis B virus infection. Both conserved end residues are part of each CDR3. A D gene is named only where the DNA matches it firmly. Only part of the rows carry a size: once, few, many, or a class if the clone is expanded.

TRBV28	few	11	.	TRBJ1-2	CASMESYGYTF	TGTGCCAGCATGGAGAGCTATGGCTACACCTTC
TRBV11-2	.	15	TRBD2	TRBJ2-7	CVSNALTSGSYEQYF	TGTGTCAGCAATGCCTTGACTAGCGGGTCCTACGAGCAGTACTTC
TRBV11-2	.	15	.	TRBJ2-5	CASSFNYRNQETEYF	TGTGCCAGCAGCTTTAATTATCGGAATCAAGAGACCGAATACTTC
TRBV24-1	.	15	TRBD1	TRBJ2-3	CVTSEDRGSADTQYF	TGTGTCACCAGTGAAGACAGGGGGAGCGCAGATACGCAGTATTTT
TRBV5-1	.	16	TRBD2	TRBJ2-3	CASSLGLAGGKDTQYF	TGCGCCAGCAGCTTGGGTCTAGCGGGAGGAAAAGATACGCAGTATTTT
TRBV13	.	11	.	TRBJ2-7	CTSSLGHGQYF	TGTACCAGCAGCTTAGGACATGGTCAGTACTTC
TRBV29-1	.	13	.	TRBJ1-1	CSAQDGEATEAFF	TGCAGCGCTCAGGACGGGGAAGCCACTGAAGCTTTCTTT
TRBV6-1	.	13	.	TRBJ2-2	CASSPRSTGELFF	TGTGCCAGCAGCCCCAGGAGTACCGGGGAGCTGTTTTTT
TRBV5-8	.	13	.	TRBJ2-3	CASSFNRADTQYF	TGTGCCAGCAGCTTCAACAGAGCAGATACGCAGTATTTT
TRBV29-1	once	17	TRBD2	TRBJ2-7	CSVGGRVLSFVSHEQYF	TGCAGCGTGGGGGGGAGGGTTTTAAGTTTTGTTTCCCACGAACAGTACTTC
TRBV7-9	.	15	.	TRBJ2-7	CVSSSEGGQFYEQCF	TGTGTCAGCAGCTCCGAGGGGGGACAGTTCTACGAGCAGTGCTTC
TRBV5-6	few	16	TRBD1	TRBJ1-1	CASSLGQGGGYTEAFF	TGTGCCAGCAGCTTAGGACAGGGGGGCGGGTACACTGAAGCTTTCTTT
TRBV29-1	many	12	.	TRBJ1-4	CSVQGLDEKLFF	TGCAGCGTTCAGGGGTTGGATGAAAAACTGTTTTTT
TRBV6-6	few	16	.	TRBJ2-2	CTSRSTRAANTGELFF	TGTACCAGCAGAAGTACCCGGGCCGCGAACACGGGGGAGCTGTTTTTT
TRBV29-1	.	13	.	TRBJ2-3	CSVDSACIDTQYF	TGCAGCGTTGATTCGGCCTGCATAGATACGCAGTATTTT
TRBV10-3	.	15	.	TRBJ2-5	CAISETTTLGETQYF	TGTGCCATCAGTGAGACGACTACACTGGGGGAGACCCAGTACTTC
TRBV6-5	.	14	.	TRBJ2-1	CATSGILAVDERFF	TGTGCCACTTCAGGGATTCTGGCGGTCGATGAGCGGTTCTTC
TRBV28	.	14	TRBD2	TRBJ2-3	CASSWTSGRDTQYF	TGTGCCAGCAGTTGGACTAGCGGGAGGGATACGCAGTATTTT
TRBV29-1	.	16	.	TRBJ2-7	CSVEDQETAPSYEQYF	TGCAGCGTTGAAGATCAGGAGACCGCCCCTTCCTACGAGCAGTACTTC
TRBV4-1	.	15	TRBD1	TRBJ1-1	CASNQLRGGGTGAFF	TGCGCCAGCAACCAACTCAGGGGGGGTGGCACTGGAGCTTTCTTT
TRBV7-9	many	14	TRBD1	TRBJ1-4	CARNNRGTNEKLFF	TGTGCCAGGAATAACAGGGGAACCAATGAAAAACTGTTTTTT
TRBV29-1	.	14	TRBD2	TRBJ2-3	CSVRLAGDSDTQYF	TGCAGCGTCAGACTAGCGGGAGACTCAGATACGCAGTATTTT
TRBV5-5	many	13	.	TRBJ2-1	CASSFGLNNEQFF	TGTGCCAGCAGCTTCGGACTGAACAATGAGCAGTTCTTC
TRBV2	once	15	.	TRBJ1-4	CASRRDGGLDEKLFF	TGTGCCAGCAGGCGGGACGGCGGGCTTGATGAAAAACTGTTTTTT
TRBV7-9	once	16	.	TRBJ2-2	CASSSQGPAYHGELFF	TGTGCCAGCAGTTCACAGGGACCCGCTTACCACGGGGAGCTGTTTTTT
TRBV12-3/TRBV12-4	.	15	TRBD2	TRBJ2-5	CARSLAGGRQETQYF	TGTGCCAGGAGTTTAGCGGGTGGACGGCAAGAGACCCAGTACTTC
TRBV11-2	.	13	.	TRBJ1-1	CTSSLETGTKAFF	TGTACCAGCAGCTTAGAGACGGGTACTAAAGCTTTCTTT
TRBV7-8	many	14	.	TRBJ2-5	CASSLGTLQETQYF	TGTGCCAGCAGCCTGGGGACACTCCAAGAGACCCAGTACTTC
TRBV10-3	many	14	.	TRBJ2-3	CAISDEYRADTQYF	TGTGCCATCAGTGATGAATATCGGGCAGATACGCAGTATTTT
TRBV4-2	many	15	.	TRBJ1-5	CASSHYRGSNQPQHF	TGTGCCAGCAGCCATTACCGGGGTAGCAATCAGCCCCAGCATTTT
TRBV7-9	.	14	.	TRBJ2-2	CVNSLEMNTGELFF	TGTGTCAACAGCTTAGAAATGAACACCGGGGAGCTGTTTTTT
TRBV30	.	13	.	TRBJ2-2	CAGVSANTRELFF	TGTGCCGGGGTTAGCGCGAACACCAGGGAGTTGTTTTTT
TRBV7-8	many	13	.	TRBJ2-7	CASSGDKTYEQYF	TGTGCCAGCAGCGGGGACAAGACCTACGAGCAGTACTTC
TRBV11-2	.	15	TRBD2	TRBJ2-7	CASNALTSGSYEQYF	TGTGCCAGCAATGCATTGACTAGCGGGTCCTACGAACAGTACTTC
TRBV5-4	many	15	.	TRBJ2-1	CASSPPLRDYNEQFF	TGTGCCAGCAGCCCCCCATTGCGGGACTACAATGAGCAGTTCTTC
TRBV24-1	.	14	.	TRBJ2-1	CATRETGANNEQFF	TGTGCCACCAGGGAGACCGGGGCCAACAATGAGCAGTTCTTC
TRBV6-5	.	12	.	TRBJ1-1	CANSTRGAEALF	TGTGCCAACAGCACGCGGGGTGCTGAAGCTCTCTTT
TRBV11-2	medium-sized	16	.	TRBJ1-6	CASSPRAGLLNSPLHF	TGTGCCAGCAGCCCCCGGGCAGGCTTACTTAATTCACCCCTCCACTTT
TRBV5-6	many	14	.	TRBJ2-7	CATNPRGDSYEQYF	TGTGCCACCAACCCGAGGGGGGACTCCTACGAGCAGTACTTC
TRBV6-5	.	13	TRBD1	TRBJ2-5	CASSLTSGQRRYF	TGTGCCAGCAGTCTAACTTCGGGACAGCGTCGGTACTTC
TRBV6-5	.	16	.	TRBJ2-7	CASSITSGFDSYEQYF	TGTGCCAGCAGCATTACAAGCGGGTTCGACTCCTACGAGCAGTACTTC
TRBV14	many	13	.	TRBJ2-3	CASSQARSVTQYF	TGTGCCAGCAGCCAAGCACGGTCGGTTACGCAGTATTTT
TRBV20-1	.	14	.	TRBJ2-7	CSARSMQSSYEQYF	TGCAGTGCTAGAAGCATGCAAAGCTCCTACGAGCAGTACTTC
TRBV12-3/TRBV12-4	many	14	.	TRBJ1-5	CASSLRGSNQPQHF	TGTGCCAGCAGTTTAAGAGGGAGCAATCAGCCCCAGCATTTT
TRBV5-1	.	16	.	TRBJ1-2	CASSLANGATVYGYTF	TGCGCCAGCAGCTTGGCCAATGGGGCGACCGTATATGGCTACACCTTC